This T cell receptor (beta chain) was sequenced during a study of blood T cell repertoires in COVID-19. Study-wide context: PBMCs, B-cell-depleted T cells, or T cells provided the cDNA or gDNA that made up the material.

V shed 6 bases and J 7 bases; nucleotides not matched to a gene: 10. The CDR3 length is 14 residues. CDR1 and CDR2 from the germline V gene are MNHEY and SVGAGI. Study processing details: How many nucleated cells were present was estimated from reference gene primer amplification. Produced via immunoSEQ multiplex PCR; TCRdb's table is partial and in-frame only. That table is the source of V, J and clone size, and D and trimming were worked out from the DNA. In the table there are some 520,000 clones, 89% of which are singletons. The chain combines TRBV6-5 with TRBJ1-2; 8 nucleotides agree with TRBD1. The material sequenced was peripheral blood. This TCR was recovered from a man aged 18 to 29 with COVID-19, enrolled during active disease. The DNA for the CDR3 is TGTGCCAGCAGGCGGTCGGACAGGGTGTTTGGCTACACCTTC. It encodes CASRRSDRVFGYTF.